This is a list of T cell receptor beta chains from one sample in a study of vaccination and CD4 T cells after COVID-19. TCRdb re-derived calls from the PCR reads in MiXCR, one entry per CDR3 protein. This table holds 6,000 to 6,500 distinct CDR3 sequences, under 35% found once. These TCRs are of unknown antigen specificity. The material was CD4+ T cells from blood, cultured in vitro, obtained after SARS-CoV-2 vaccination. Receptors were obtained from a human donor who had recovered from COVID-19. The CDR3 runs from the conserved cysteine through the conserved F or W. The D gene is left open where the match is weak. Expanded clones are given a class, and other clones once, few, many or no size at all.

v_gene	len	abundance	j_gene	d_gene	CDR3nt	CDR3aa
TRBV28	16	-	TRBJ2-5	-	TGTGCCAGCAGTCTCGGCGGTGTAGATGGCCAAGAGACCCAGTACTTC	CASSLGGVDGQETQYF
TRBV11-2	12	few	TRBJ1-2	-	TGTGCCAGCAGCCAGGGAGGCAGTACCTACACCTTC	CASSQGGSTYTF
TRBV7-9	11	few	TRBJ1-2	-	TGTGCCAGCAGCTTAGTTCGCGACTACACCTTC	CASSLVRDYTF
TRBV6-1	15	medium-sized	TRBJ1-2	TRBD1	TGTGCCAGCAGCGCACGGGACAGCTCCCCATATGGCTACACCTTC	CASSARDSSPYGYTF
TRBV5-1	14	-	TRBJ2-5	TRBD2	TGCGCCAGCCGGGTAGCGGGAGCTCTAGAGACCCAGTACTTC	CASRVAGALETQYF
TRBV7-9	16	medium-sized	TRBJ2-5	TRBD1	TGTGCCAGCAGCCTGGGACAGGGGTCGGCACAAGAGACCCAGTACTTC	CASSLGQGSAQETQYF
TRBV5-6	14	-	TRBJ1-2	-	TGTGCCAGCAGCTTGGGGGGGCTGGTCTATGGCTACACCTTC	CASSLGGLVYGYTF
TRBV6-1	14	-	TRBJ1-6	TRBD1	TGTGCCAGCAGGGGACAGGACTATAATTCACCCCTCCACTTT	CASRGQDYNSPLHF
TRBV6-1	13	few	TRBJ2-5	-	TGTGCCAGCAGACCCAGCGGAGGCATGACCCAGTACTTC	CASRPSGGMTQYF
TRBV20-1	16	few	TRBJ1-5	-	TGCAGTGCTAGTGCGCCGGGGCAGATCCTTAGGGTGCCCCAGCATTTT	CSASAPGQILRVPQHF
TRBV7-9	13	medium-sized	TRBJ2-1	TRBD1	TGTGCCAGCAGCTTAGTTGGGGGGACAGGGGAGTTCTTC	CASSLVGGTGEFF
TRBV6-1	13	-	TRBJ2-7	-	TGTGCCATCAGTAGGGGAGATTTGGACGAGCAGTACTTC	CAISRGDLDEQYF
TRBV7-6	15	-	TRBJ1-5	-	TGTGCCAGCAGCTTAAATCAGTATAGCAATCAGCCCCAGCATTTT	CASSLNQYSNQPQHF
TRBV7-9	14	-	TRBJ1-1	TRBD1	TGTGCCAGCAGTCGAGACAGGGTCGGCACTGAAGCTTTCTTT	CASSRDRVGTEAFF
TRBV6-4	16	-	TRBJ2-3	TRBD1	TGTGCCAGCAGTGACTCGGTGACAGGGCATTCAGATACGCAGTATTTT	CASSDSVTGHSDTQYF
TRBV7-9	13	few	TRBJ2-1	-	TGTGCCAGCAGCTTAGAGGATGGGGCCCGGCAGTTCTTC	CASSLEDGARQFF
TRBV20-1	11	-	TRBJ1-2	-	TGCAGTGCTAGAAGGGGAGGTGGCTACACCTTC	CSARRGGGYTF
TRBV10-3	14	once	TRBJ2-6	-	TGTGCCATCAGGATGGGCTCTGGGGCCAACGTCCTGACTTTC	CAIRMGSGANVLTF
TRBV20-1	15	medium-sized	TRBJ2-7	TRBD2	TGCAGTGCACCCCAACTAGCGGGAATCTCCTACGAGCAGTACTTC	CSAPQLAGISYEQYF
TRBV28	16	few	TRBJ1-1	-	TGTGCCAGCCTTCCCCCCGGGGACTGGAAGAACACTGAAGCTTTCTTT	CASLPPGDWKNTEAFF
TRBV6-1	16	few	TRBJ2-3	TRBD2	TGTGCCAGCAGTGCCTATATAGCGGGGGGCACAGATACGCAGTATTTT	CASSAYIAGGTDTQYF
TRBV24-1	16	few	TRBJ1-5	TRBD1	TGTGCCACCAGTGACCCGGGACAGGGGGCACATCAGCCCCAGCATTTT	CATSDPGQGAHQPQHF
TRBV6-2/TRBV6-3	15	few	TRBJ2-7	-	TGTGCCAGCACCCCCAGGGTAGGCGGGTACTACGAGCAGTACTTC	CASTPRVGGYYEQYF
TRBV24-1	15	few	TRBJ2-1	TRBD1	TGTGCCACCAGTGAGACGGGACAGGGTTACAATGAGCAGTTCTTC	CATSETGQGYNEQFF
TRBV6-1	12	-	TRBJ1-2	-	TGTGCCAGCAGTGTCGAAGGACGTGGCTACACCTTC	CASSVEGRGYTF
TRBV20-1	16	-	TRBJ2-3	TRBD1	TGCAGTGCGAGCCCACTTGGGACAGTTAGCACAGATACGCAGTATTTT	CSASPLGTVSTDTQYF
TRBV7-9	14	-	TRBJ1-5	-	TGTGCCAGCAGCCCTGCTGGCAGAAATCAGCCCCAGCATTTT	CASSPAGRNQPQHF
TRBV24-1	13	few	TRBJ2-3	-	TGTGCCACCAGTAGGGCAGGCACAGATACGCAGTATTTT	CATSRAGTDTQYF
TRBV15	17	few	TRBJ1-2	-	TGTGCCACCAGCAGAGATCAAGGTGGGACTTTGGGGTATGGCTACACCTTC	CATSRDQGGTLGYGYTF
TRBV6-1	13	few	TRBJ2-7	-	TGTGCCAGCAGGTCGGAGGCCTACTACGAGCAGTACTTC	CASRSEAYYEQYF